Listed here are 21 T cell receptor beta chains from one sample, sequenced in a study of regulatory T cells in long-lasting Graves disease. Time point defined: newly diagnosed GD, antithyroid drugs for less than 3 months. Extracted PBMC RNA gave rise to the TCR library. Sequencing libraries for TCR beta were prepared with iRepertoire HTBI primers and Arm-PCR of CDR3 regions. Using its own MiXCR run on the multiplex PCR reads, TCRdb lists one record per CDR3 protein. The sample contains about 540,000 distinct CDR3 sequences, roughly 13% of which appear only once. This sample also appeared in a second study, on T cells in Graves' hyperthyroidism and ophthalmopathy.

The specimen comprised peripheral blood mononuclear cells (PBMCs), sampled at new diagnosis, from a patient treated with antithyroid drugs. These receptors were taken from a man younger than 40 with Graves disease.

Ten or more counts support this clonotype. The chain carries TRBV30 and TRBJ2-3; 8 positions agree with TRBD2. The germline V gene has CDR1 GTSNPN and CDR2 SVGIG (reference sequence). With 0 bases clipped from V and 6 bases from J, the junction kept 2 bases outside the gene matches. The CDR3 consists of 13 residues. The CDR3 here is CAWSVLAVDTQYF. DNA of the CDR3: TGTGCCTGGAGTGTACTAGCGGTGGATACGCAGTATTTT.

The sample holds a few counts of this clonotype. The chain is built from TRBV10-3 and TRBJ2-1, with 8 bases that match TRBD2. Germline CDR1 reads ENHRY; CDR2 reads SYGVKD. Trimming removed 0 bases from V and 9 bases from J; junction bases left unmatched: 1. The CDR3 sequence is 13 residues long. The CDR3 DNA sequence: TGTGCCATCAGTGAGTCGAGCGGGGGTGAGCAGTTCTTC. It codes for CAISESSGGEQFF.

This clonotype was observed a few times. The CDR3 protein is CASSRRDRATGELFF. The CDR3 bases are TGTGCCAGCAGCCGCCGGGACAGGGCCACCGGGGAGCTGTTTTTT. This sequence joins TRBV3-1 and TRBJ2-2, with 9 bases identical to TRBD1. The CDR3 has 15 residues. The germline V gene has CDR1 LGHDT and CDR2 YNNKEL (reference sequence). Trimming removed 4 bases from V and 4 bases from J; junction bases left unmatched: 4. Complete variable domain (other parts from reference TRBV3-1 and TRBJ2-2): DTAVSQTPKYLVTQMGNDKSIKCEQNLGHDTMYWYKQDSKKFLKIMFSYNNKELIINETVPNRFSPKSPDKAHLNLHINSLELGDSAVYFCASSRRDRATGELFFGEGSRLTVL.

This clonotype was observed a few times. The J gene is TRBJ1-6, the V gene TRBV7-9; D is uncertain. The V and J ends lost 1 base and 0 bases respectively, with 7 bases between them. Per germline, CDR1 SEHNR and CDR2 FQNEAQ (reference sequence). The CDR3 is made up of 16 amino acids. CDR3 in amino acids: CASSLGLSSYNSPLHF. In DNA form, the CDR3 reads TGTGCCAGCAGCTTAGGGCTGAGCTCCTATAATTCACCCCTCCACTTT.

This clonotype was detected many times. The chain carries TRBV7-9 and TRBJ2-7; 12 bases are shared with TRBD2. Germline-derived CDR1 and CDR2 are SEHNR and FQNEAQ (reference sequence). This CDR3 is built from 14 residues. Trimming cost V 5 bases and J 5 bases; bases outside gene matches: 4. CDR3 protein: CASSRLAGVDEQYF. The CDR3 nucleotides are TGTGCCAGCAGCCGACTAGCGGGAGTCGACGAGCAGTACTTC.

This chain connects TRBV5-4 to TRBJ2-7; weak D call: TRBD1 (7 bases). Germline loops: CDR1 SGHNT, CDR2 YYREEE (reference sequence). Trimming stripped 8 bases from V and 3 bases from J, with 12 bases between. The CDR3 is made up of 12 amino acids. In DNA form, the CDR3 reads TGTGCCAGGACAGGGAGGAGCTACGAGCAGTACTTC. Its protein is CARTGRSYEQYF.

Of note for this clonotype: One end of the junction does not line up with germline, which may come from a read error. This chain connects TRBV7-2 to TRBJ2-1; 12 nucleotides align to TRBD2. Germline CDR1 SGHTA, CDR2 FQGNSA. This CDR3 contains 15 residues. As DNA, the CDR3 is TGTGCCAGCAACACTCGACTAGCGGGAGCTGGGGAGCAGTCCTTC. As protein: CASNTRLAGAGEQSF.

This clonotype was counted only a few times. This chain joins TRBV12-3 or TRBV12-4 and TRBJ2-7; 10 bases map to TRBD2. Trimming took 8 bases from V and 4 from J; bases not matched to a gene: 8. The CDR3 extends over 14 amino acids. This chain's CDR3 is CASRLAGVLYEQYF. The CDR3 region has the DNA TGTGCCAGCCGCCTAGCGGGAGTCCTTTACGAGCAGTACTTC.

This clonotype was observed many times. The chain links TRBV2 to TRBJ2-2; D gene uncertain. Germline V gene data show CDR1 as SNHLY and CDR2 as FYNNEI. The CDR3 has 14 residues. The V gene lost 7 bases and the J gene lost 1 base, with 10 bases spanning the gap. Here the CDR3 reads CASNQHENTGELFF. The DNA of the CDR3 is TGTGCCAGCAATCAACACGAGAACACCGGGGAGCTGTTTTTT.

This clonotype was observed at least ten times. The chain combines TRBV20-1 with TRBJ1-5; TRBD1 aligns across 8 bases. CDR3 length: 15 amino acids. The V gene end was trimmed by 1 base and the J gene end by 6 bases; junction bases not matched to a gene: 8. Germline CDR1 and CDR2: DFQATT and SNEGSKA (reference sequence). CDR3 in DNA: TGCAGTGCTAGAGGTGGACAGGGAATGACTCAGCCCCAGCATTTT. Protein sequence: CSARGGQGMTQPQHF.

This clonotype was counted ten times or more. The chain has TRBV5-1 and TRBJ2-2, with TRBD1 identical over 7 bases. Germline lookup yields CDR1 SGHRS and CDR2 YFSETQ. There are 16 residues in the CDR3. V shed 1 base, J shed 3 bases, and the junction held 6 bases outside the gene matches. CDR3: CASSLHRGPYTGELFF. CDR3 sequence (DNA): TGCGCCAGCAGCTTGCACAGGGGCCCCTACACCGGGGAGCTGTTTTTT.

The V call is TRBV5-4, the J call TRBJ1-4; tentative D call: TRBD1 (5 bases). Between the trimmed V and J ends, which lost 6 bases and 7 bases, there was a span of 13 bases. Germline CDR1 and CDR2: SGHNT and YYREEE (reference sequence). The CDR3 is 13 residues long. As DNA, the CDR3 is TGTGCCAGCACCACTAGGGGTGTTGAAAAACTGTTTTTT. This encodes CASTTRGVEKLFF. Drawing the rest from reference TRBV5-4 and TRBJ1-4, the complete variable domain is ETGVTQSPTHLIKTRGQQVTLRCSSQSGHNTVSWYQQALGQGPQFIFQYYREEENGRGNFPPRFSGLQFPNYSSELNVNALELDDSALYLCASTTRGVEKLFFGSGTQLSVL.

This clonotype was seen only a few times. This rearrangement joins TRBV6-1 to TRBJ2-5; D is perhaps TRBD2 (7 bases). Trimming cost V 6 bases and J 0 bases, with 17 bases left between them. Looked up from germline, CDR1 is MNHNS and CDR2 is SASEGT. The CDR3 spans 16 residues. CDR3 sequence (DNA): TGTGCCAGCAGGAAACAGGGAGGGTACCACCAAGAGACCCAGTACTTC. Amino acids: CASRKQGGYHQETQYF.

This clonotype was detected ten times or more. CDR3 nucleotide sequence: TGTGCCAGCATACCCGGACGGGCGCAGTACTTC. This codes for CASIPGRAQYF. The chain uses TRBV12-3 or TRBV12-4 and TRBJ2-7; D is undetermined. Trimming pared 7 bases from V and 9 bases from J, leaving 13 bases between. CDR3 length equals 11 residues.

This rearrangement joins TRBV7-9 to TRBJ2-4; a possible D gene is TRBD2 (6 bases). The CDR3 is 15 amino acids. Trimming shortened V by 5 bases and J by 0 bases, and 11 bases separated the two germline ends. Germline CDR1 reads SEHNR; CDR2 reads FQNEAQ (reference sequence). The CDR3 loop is CASSAAGTAKNIQYF. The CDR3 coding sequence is TGTGCCAGCAGCGCCGCGGGGACAGCCAAAAACATTCAGTACTTC.

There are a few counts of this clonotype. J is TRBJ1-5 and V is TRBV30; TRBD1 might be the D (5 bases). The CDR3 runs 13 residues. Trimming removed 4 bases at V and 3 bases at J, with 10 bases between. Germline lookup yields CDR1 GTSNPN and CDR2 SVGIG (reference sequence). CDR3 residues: CAWNRDPNQPQHF. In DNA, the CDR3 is TGTGCCTGGAATAGGGACCCCAATCAGCCCCAGCATTTT. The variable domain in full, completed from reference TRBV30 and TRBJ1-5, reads SQTIHQWPATLVQPVGSPLSLECTVEGTSNPNLYWYRQAAGRGLQLLFYSVGIGQISSEVPQNLSASRPQDRQFILSSKKLLLSDSGFYLCAWNRDPNQPQHFGDGTRLSIL.

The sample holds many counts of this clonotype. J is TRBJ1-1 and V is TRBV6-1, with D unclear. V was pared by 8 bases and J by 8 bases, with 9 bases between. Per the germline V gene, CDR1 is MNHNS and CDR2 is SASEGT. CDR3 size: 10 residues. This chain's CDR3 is CASYGIEAFF. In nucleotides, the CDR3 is TGTGCCAGCTACGGGATCGAAGCTTTCTTT.

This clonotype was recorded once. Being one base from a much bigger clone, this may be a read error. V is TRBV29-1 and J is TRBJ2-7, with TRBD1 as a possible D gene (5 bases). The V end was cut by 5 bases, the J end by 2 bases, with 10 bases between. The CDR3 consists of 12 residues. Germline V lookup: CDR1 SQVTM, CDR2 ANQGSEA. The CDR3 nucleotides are TGCAGCGTTAGTGACAGCCCCTACGAGCAGTACTTC. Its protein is CSVSDSPYEQYF.

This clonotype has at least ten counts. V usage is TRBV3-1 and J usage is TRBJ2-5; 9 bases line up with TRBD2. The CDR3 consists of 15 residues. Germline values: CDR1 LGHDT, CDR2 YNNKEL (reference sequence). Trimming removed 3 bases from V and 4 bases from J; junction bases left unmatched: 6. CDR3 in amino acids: CASSHPSGAGETQYF. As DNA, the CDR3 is TGTGCCAGCAGCCATCCTAGCGGGGCGGGAGAGACCCAGTACTTC.

This chain's CDR3 is CATSRGQGLREQYF. CDR3 nucleotide sequence: TGTGCCACCAGCAGAGGACAGGGTCTGAGGGAGCAGTACTTC. This chain links TRBV15 with TRBJ2-7; 7 bases agree with TRBD1. Per the germline V gene, CDR1 is LNHNV and CDR2 is YYDKDF (reference sequence). The CDR3 length is 14 residues. V shed 1 base, J shed 7 bases, and the junction held 7 bases outside the gene matches.

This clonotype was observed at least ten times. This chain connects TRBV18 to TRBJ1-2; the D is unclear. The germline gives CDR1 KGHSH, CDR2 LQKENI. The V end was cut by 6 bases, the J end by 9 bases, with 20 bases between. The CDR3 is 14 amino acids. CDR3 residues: CASSGYGDWTSYTF. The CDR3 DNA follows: TGTGCCAGCTCGGGTTACGGAGATTGGACGAGCTACACCTTC.